The 15 T cell receptor beta chains listed next were all sequenced from one sample in a study of vaccination effects on CD4 cells after COVID-19. Their antigen targets remain unknown. Culture lasted about ten days before CD4+ T cell isolation. Generated by immunoSEQ multiplex PCR, the TCRdb table keeps only in-frame clones and is missing some. Found here are around 35,000 clones, 65% to 70% of them singletons; the top ten hold 4.2%. Here the sequenced sample was CD4+ T cells from PBMCs cultured without peptide, taken before COVID-19 vaccination. The receptors stem from a human donor who received a COVID-19 vaccine.

The chain employs TRBV5-5 and TRBJ2-3; 8 bases are a match to TRBD2. The junction had 15 bases not matched to a gene; V was cut back by 4 bases and J by 2 bases. The CDR3 loop spans 18 amino acids. Germline V gene data show CDR1 as SGHKS and CDR2 as YYEKEE (reference sequence). The CDR3 DNA is TGTGCCAGCAGCCCGACGGCGCTCGGACTAGCTGCCACAGATACGCAGTATTTT. This encodes CASSPTALGLAATDTQYF.

For the CDR3, the DNA is TGTGCCAGTAGTGGGACGGTCTCCTACGAGCAGTACTTC. Translation gives CASSGTVSYEQYF. This rearrangement joins TRBV19 to TRBJ2-7; D is possibly TRBD1 or TRBD2 (5 bases each). The length of the CDR3 is 13 residues. CDR1 is LNHDA and CDR2 is SQIVND in the germline V gene (reference sequence). V dropped 5 bases and J dropped 0 bases, with 8 bases sitting between them.

CDR3 residues: CASSLKGPGELFF. The CDR3 DNA follows: TGTGCCAGCAGTTTAAAGGGTCCCGGGGAGCTGTTTTTT. The V and J genes are TRBV27 and TRBJ2-2; D is ambiguous. This CDR3 has 13 residues. Germline V gene sequence: CDR1 MNHEY, CDR2 SMNVEV (reference sequence). Trimming cost V 2 bases and J 6 bases, with 7 bases left between them.

The gene calls are TRBV7-6 and TRBJ2-7; 10 bases align to TRBD2. The CDR3 contains 16 residues. The J segment lost 8 bases and the V segment lost 5 bases, leaving 15 bases of the junction unmatched. From germline, CDR1 is SGHVS and CDR2 FNYEAQ. Written as DNA, the CDR3 is TGTGCCAGCAGCAGCGGGGGTAGCGGGAGGAACTTCCAGCAGTACTTC. It is translated as CASSSGGSGRNFQQYF.

This clone has just a few counts. The V gene is TRBV7-9, the J gene TRBJ1-6; a weak D match, TRBD1 (5 bases). Looked up from germline, CDR1 is SEHNR and CDR2 is FQNEAQ (reference sequence). The CDR3 contains 13 residues. V was cut by 6 bases and J by 6 bases, with 9 bases left in between. Here the CDR3 reads CASSGGSNSPLHF. Here the CDR3 DNA reads TGTGCCAGCAGTGGGGGGAGTAATTCACCCCTCCACTTT.

CDR3 in DNA: TGCAGCGTTGGCGAACAGGGGGCTTTTGGCTACACCTTC. Residues: CSVGEQGAFGYTF. This rearrangement joins TRBV29-1 to TRBJ1-2; TRBD1 matches 9 bases. J was trimmed by 7 bases and V by 4 bases; bases with no gene match: 7. The CDR3 has 13 residues. Germline CDR1 and CDR2: SQVTM and ANQGSEA.

This clone appeared a few times. The J gene is TRBJ2-7, the V gene TRBV7-2, with D perhaps given as TRBD1 or TRBD2 (6 bases each). V was clipped by 3 bases and J by 0 bases, with 9 bases between them. Germline CDR1 SGHTA, CDR2 FQGNSA. This CDR3 comprises 14 residues. CDR3 sequence reads: CASSFGGRSYEQYF. As DNA, the CDR3 is TGTGCCAGCAGCTTCGGGGGCCGCTCCTACGAGCAGTACTTC.

As concerns this clone: Other DNA sequences within the sample encode an identical CDR3. The gene calls are TRBV20-1 and TRBJ1-1; D is ambiguous. Looked up from germline, CDR1 is DFQATT and CDR2 is SNEGSKA (reference sequence). The V gene lost 0 bases and the J gene lost 6 bases, with 5 bases spanning the gap. CDR3 length: 11 residues. In DNA, the CDR3 is TGCAGTGCTAGAGATAGCCCTGAAGCTTTCTTT. Its protein product is CSARDSPEAFF.

Within the sample, this clone is medium-sized. V usage is TRBV4-2 and J usage is TRBJ2-3; TRBD1 matches at 11 bases. Germline V gene data show CDR1 as LGHNA and CDR2 as YNFKEQ. The CDR3 sequence is 15 residues long. V lost 1 base to trimming and J lost 4 bases; unmatched junction nucleotides: 1. CDR3 DNA sequence: TGTGCCAGCAGCCAAGGGACAGGGGGCGCAGATACGCAGTATTTT. Residues: CASSQGTGGADTQYF.

This rearrangement joins TRBV24-1 to TRBJ2-3, with a possible D match to TRBD2 (5 bases). The V gene's germline CDR1 is KGHDR and CDR2 SFDVKD. The CDR3 spans 18 residues. Trimming stripped 2 bases from V and 7 bases from J, with 24 bases between. The CDR3 protein is CATSDSRSVFWERNTQYF. The DNA for the CDR3 is TGTGCCACCAGTGATTCACGGTCGGTATTCTGGGAGAGAAATACGCAGTATTTT.

This chain joins TRBV10-3 and TRBJ2-2; tentative D call: TRBD2 (7 bases). The CDR3 is made up of 19 amino acids. The germline gives CDR1 ENHRY, CDR2 SYGVKD. The V end was cut by 8 bases, the J end by 1 base, with 26 bases between. Written as DNA, the CDR3 is TGTGCCATCTCGGGTGTGAGGTCCGGGGGGCATGGGAACACCGGGGAGCTGTTTTTT. This translates into CAISGVRSGGHGNTGELFF.

The V call is TRBV3-1 (or the pseudogene TRBV3-2), the J call TRBJ1-1, with D possibly being TRBD1 (5 bases). Germline V gene data show CDR1 as LGHDT and CDR2 as YNNKEL (reference sequence). The CDR3 totals 14 residues. The V end lost 3 bases, the J end lost 10 bases, and 18 bases lay between the germline ends. The CDR3 protein is CASSQASEGVSAFF. The DNA for the CDR3 is TGTGCCAGCAGCCAGGCTTCAGAAGGGGTATCAGCTTTCTTT.

The chain combines TRBV6-5 with TRBJ1-2; tentatively, D is TRBD1 (6 bases). In germline, CDR1 is MNHEY, CDR2 SVGAGI. Trimming removed 5 bases at V and 4 bases at J, with 17 bases between. The CDR3 contains 15 residues. The CDR3 nucleotides are TGTGCCAGCAGTATACGGACAGACATGATCTATGGCTACACCTTC. It specifies CASSIRTDMIYGYTF.

The CDR3 region is CASSQEATSGSSYNEQFF. The CDR3, as DNA: TGTGCCAGCAGCCAAGAAGCGACTAGCGGGAGCTCCTACAATGAGCAGTTCTTC. The V gene is TRBV4-2, the J gene TRBJ2-1; TRBD2 aligns across 12 bases. The CDR3 runs to 18 residues. Germline CDR1 reads LGHNA; CDR2 reads YNFKEQ. Trimming removed 0 bases from V and 0 bases from J; junction bases left unmatched: 3.

V gene TRBV7-9 combines with J gene TRBJ2-1, with 7 bases matching TRBD2. Germline CDR1 is SEHNR and CDR2 is FQNEAQ (reference sequence). J was trimmed by 4 bases and V by 4 bases; bases with no gene match: 7. The CDR3 sequence is 15 residues long. The CDR3 loop reads CASSSQPGLYNEQFF. In DNA form, the CDR3 reads TGTGCCAGCAGCTCCCAACCGGGACTATACAATGAGCAGTTCTTC.